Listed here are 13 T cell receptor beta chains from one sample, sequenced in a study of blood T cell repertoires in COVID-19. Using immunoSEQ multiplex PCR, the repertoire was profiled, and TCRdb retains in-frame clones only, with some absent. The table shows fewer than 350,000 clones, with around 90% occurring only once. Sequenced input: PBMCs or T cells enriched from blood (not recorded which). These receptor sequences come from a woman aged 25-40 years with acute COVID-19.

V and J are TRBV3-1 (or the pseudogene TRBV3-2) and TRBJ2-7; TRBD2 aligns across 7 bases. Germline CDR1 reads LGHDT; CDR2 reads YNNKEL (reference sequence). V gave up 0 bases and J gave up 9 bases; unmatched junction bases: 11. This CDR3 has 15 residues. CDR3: CASSQDSASGTGQYF. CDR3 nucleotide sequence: TGTGCCAGCAGCCAAGATAGTGCTAGCGGTACCGGGCAGTACTTC.

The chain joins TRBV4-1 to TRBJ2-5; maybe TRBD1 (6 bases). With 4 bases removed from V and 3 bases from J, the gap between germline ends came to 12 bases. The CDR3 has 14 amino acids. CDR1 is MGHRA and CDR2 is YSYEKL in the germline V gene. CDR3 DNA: TGCGCCAGCAGCCGCCGGGACACTGAAGAGACCCAGTACTTC. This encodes CASSRRDTEETQYF.

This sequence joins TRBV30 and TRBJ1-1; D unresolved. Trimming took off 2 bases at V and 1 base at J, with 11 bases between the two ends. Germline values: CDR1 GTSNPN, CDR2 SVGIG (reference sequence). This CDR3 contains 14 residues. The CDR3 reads CAWSLTFSNTEAFF. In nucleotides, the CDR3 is TGTGCCTGGAGTCTGACATTCTCGAACACTGAAGCTTTCTTT.

CDR3 sequence: CASSLSVRWDEQFF. CDR3 DNA: TGTGCCAGCAGCTTGTCAGTCAGGTGGGATGAGCAGTTCTTC. V and J are TRBV7-3 and TRBJ2-1, with D unresolved. Germline CDR1 is SGHTA and CDR2 is FQGTGA. CDR3 length equals 14 residues. Trimming took 3 bases from V and 8 from J, leaving 14 bases between them.

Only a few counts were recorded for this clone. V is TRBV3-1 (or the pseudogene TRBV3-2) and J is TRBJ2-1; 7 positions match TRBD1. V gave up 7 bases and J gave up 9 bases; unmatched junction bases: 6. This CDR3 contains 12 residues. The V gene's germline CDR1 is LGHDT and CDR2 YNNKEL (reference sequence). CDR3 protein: CASTLSGGEQFF. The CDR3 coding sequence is TGTGCCAGCACCCTCTCAGGGGGTGAGCAGTTCTTC.

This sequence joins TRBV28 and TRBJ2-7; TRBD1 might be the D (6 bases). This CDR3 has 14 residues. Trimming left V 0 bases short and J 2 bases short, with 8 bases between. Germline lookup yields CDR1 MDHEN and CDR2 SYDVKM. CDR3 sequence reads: CASSLWAGAYEQYF. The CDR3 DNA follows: TGTGCCAGCAGTTTATGGGCAGGGGCCTACGAGCAGTACTTC. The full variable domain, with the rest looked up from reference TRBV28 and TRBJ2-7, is DVKVTQSSRYLVKRTGEKVFLECVQDMDHENMFWYRQDPGLGLRLIYFSYDVKMKEKGDIPEGYSVSREKKERFSLILESASTNQTSMYLCASSLWAGAYEQYFGPGTRLTVT.

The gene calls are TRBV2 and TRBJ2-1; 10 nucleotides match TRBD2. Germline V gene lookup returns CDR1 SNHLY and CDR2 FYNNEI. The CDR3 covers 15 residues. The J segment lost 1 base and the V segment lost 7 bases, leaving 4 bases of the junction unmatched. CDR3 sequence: CASTAGGGSYNEQFF. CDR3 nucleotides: TGTGCCAGCACAGCGGGAGGGGGGTCCTACAATGAGCAGTTCTTC.

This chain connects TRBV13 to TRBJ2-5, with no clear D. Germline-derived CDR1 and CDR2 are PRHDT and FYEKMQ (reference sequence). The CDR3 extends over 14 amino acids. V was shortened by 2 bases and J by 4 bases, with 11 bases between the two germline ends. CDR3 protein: CASSLFTVGETQYF. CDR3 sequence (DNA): TGTGCCAGCAGCTTATTTACGGTTGGAGAGACCCAGTACTTC.

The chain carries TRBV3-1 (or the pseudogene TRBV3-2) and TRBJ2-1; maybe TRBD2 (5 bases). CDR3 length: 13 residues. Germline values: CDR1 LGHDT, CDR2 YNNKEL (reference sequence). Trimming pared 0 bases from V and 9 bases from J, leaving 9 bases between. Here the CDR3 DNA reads TGTGCCAGCAGCCAAGATCATGAGGGTGAGCAGTTCTTC. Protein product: CASSQDHEGEQFF.

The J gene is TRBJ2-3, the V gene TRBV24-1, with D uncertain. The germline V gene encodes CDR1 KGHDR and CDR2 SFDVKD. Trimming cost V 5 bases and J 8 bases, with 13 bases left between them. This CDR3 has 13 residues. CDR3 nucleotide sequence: TGTGCCACCAGTGCCACCAGCCCAGGTACGCAGTATTTT. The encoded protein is CATSATSPGTQYF.

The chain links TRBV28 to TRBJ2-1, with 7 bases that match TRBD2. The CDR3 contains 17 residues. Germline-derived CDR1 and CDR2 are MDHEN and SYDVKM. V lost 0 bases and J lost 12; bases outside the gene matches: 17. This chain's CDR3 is CASSLWGSSGSRPGQFF. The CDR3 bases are TGTGCCAGCAGTTTATGGGGGTCTAGCGGATCGCGGCCTGGGCAGTTCTTC.

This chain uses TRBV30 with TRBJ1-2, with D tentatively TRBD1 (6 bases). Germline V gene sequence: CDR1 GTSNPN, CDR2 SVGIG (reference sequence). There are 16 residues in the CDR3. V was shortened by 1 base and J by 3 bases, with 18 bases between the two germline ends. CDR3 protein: CAWSGVGQNRDYGYTF. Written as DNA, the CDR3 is TGTGCCTGGAGTGGAGTAGGACAGAACCGAGACTATGGCTACACCTTC.

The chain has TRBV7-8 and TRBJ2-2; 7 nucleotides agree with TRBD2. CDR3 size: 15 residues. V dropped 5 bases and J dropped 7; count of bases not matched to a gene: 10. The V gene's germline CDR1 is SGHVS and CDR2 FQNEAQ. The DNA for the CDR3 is TGTGCCAGCAGCCCTCAGAGCGGGATTAGCGGGGAGCTGTTTTTT. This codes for CASSPQSGISGELFF.